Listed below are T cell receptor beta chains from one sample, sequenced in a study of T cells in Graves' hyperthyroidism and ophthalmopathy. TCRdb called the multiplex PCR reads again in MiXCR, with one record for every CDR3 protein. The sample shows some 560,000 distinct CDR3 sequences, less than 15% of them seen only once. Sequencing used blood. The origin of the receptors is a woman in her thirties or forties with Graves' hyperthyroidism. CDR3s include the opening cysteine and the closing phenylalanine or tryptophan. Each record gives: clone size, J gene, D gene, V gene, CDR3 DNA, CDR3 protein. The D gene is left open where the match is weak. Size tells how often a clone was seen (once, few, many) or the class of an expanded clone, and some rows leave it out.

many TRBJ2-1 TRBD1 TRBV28 TGTGCCAGCAGTTCGACAGGGGGTAGGAATGAGCAGTTCTTC CASSSTGGRNEQFF
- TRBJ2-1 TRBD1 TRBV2 TGTGCCAGCAGGGTCGGGACAGGGTACAATGAGCAGTTCTTC CASRVGTGYNEQFF
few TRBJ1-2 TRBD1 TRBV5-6 TGTGCCAGCAGCTTGCTTACAGGGGGCGCGGTTGGCTACACCTTC CASSLLTGGAVGYTF
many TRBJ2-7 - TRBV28 TGTGCCACCAAGAGGGCGGGTGCCTACGAGCAGTACTTC CATKRAGAYEQYF
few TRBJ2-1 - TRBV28 TGTGCCAGTGGCCTGAGGGCAGAGACGGATGAGCAGTTCTTC CASGLRAETDEQFF
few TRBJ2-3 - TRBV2 TGTGCCAGCAGGGATAGGAGCTCCACAGATACGCAGTATTTT CASRDRSSTDTQYF
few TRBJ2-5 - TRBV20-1 TGCAGTGCCTCTACGGAACTTTGGGCCCAGTACTTC CSASTELWAQYF
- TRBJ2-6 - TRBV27 TGTGCCAGCAATTTTAGCTCTGGGGCCAACGTCCTGACTTTC CASNFSSGANVLTF
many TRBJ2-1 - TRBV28 TGTGCCAGCGGGCGTAACAGGGTAAGGGATGAGCAGTTCTTC CASGRNRVRDEQFF
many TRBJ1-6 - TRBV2 TGTGCCAGCAGTCCCGACAGCCATTCACCCCTCCACTTT CASSPDSHSPLHF
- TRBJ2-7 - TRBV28 TGTGCCAGTTCCGGGCCTAGCGAGCAGTACTTC CASSGPSEQYF
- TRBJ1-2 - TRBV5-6 TGTGCCAGCAGCGGCCCCCGGCAGGGCCTCTATGGCTACACCTTC CASSGPRQGLYGYTF
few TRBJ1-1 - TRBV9 TGTGCCAGCAGCTCGCTCGCAGGGGCGAACACTGAAGCTTTCTTT CASSSLAGANTEAFF
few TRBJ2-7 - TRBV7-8 TGTGCCAGCAGCTTAGCTCCAGGGGAACCCTCCTACGAGCAGTACTTC CASSLAPGEPSYEQYF
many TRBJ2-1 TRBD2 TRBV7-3 TGTGCCAGCAGCTCGGGACTAGCGGGAATAAATGAGCAGTTCTTC CASSSGLAGINEQFF
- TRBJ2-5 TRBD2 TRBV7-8 TGTGCCAGCAGCCCACGGGAGGGCCGAACTTCAGAGACCCAGTACTTC CASSPREGRTSETQYF
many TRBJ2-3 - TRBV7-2 TGTGCCAGCAGCGGGCCCCACACTTCGGATACGCAGTATTTT CASSGPHTSDTQYF
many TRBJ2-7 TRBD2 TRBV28 TGTGCCAGCAGTTTCGGACTAGCGGGGCCAACCTACGAGCAGTACTTC CASSFGLAGPTYEQYF
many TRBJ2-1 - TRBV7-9 TGTGCCAGCAGCTTAGTAGGGGACGGGGAGCAGTTCTTC CASSLVGDGEQFF
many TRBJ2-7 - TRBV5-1 TGCGCCAGCAGCTGGGACAACCCCTACGAGCAGTACTTC CASSWDNPYEQYF
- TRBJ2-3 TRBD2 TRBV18 TGTGCCAGCTCACCACTTCGGGGAGGGGATACGCAGTATTTT CASSPLRGGDTQYF
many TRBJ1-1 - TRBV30 TGTGCCTGGAAGGGAGTTGAAGCTTTCTTT CAWKGVEAFF